The 8 T cell receptor beta chains below all came from one sample that was sequenced in a study of radiotherapy plus CTLA-4 blockade in lung cancer. Method: immunoSEQ multiplex PCR; TCRdb's copy keeps in-frame clones and lacks some. The repertoire holds 40,000 to 45,000 clones, over 60% seen once, with around 25% in the top ten. Here the sequenced sample was peripheral blood, taken from a patient treated with radiotherapy plus ipilimumab. The source is a human donor with non-small cell lung cancer who had a partial response to radiotherapy plus ipilimumab.

This clone has only one observation. The chain couples TRBV2 to TRBJ2-1, with a possible D match to TRBD2 (6 bases). The CDR3 covers 17 residues. Trimming shortened V by 5 bases and J by 7 bases, and 24 bases separated the two germline ends. The germline CDR1 and CDR2 sequences are SNHLY and FYNNEI. The chain's CDR3 is CASSTPSELAVRNEQFF. CDR3 in DNA: TGTGCCAGCAGTACCCCCTCCGAATTAGCGGTCCGGAATGAGCAGTTCTTC.

The rearrangement links TRBV5-1 to TRBJ2-1; TRBD2 agrees at 10 bases. The CDR3 runs 16 residues. The V gene's germline CDR1 is SGHRS and CDR2 YFSETQ. Germline trimming cut 1 base from V and 1 base from J; bases unmatched to any gene: 2. CDR3 sequence (DNA): TGCGCCAGCAGCTTGAATAGCGGGGGGTCCTACAATGAGCAGTTCTTC. This gives the protein CASSLNSGGSYNEQFF.

The chain employs TRBV28 and TRBJ2-6; D unclear. This CDR3 is built from 13 residues. V shed 5 bases and J shed 3 bases, with 5 bases lying between them. The V gene's germline CDR1 is MDHEN and CDR2 SYDVKM. The CDR3 is CASSSYGANVLTF. CDR3 sequence (DNA): TGTGCCAGCAGTAGCTATGGGGCCAACGTCCTGACTTTC.

This chain uses TRBV5-5 with TRBJ1-2; no definite D call. The CDR3 has 14 residues. The V gene's germline CDR1 is SGHKS and CDR2 YYEKEE (reference sequence). V was trimmed by 0 bases and J by 5 bases, leaving 11 bases between them. The CDR3 sequence: CASSLGRGSYGYTF. The CDR3 coding sequence is TGTGCCAGCAGCTTGGGGCGGGGTAGTTATGGCTACACCTTC.

V gene TRBV7-8 combines with J gene TRBJ1-2; D might be TRBD1 (6 bases). V was clipped by 5 bases and J by 7 bases, with 17 bases between them. Germline V gene data show CDR1 as SGHVS and CDR2 as FQNEAQ. The CDR3 is 14 amino acids. CDR3 bases: TGTGCCAGCAGCCTCGAGGACAGTCGTGGTGGCTACACCTTC. Encoded protein: CASSLEDSRGGYTF.

The chain joins TRBV5-4 to TRBJ2-5, with 9 bases lining up with TRBD1. CDR1 is SGHNT, CDR2 YYREEE, per germline (reference sequence). Trimming removed 3 bases from V and 5 bases from J; junction bases left unmatched: 5. CDR3 length: 14 amino acids. The CDR3 DNA sequence: TGTGCCAGCAGCTCACAGGGGGCGAGGGAGACCCAGTACTTC. Translated: CASSSQGARETQYF.

V and J are TRBV2 and TRBJ2-3, with TRBD2 identical over 8 bases. V lost 5 bases, J lost 0 bases, and 1 base stayed unmatched. Germline-derived CDR1 and CDR2 are SNHLY and FYNNEI. The CDR3 runs to 14 residues. The CDR3 DNA is TGTGCCAGCAGTCGGGGGGGAAGCACAGATACGCAGTATTTT. This translates into CASSRGGSTDTQYF. Complete variable domain (other parts from reference TRBV2 and TRBJ2-3): EPEVTQTPSHQVTQMGQEVILRCVPISNHLYFYWYRQILGQKVEFLVSFYNNEISEKSEIFDDQFSVERPDGSNFTLKIRSTKLEDSAMYFCASSRGGSTDTQYFGPGTRLTVL.

This rearrangement joins TRBV30 to TRBJ1-2; tentative D call: TRBD1 (6 bases). V was cut by 3 bases and J by 3 bases, with 11 bases left in between. The CDR3 covers 13 residues. Germline CDR1 GTSNPN, CDR2 SVGIG (reference sequence). The CDR3 reads CAWSYRADYGYTF. The DNA for the CDR3 is TGTGCCTGGAGCTACAGGGCGGACTATGGCTACACCTTC.